This T cell receptor beta chain was retrieved from a study of beta chain features in type 1 diabetes. Whole-study findings and limits: Diminished insertions and augmented deletions at VDJ junctions characterized type 1 diabetes patients.

Of the isolated RNA, all was reverse transcribed, and so the sequenced material was expressed TCRB transcripts. Sequencing was performed with immunoSEQ multiplex PCR; in TCRdb, only in-frame clones are kept and a portion is missing. The table lists some 200,000 clones, roughly a tenth of them singletons, with less than 1.5% in the top ten. This clone turned up a few times. Its specificity is not known. Trimming removed 0 bases at V and 5 bases at J, with 9 bases between. The germline V gene has CDR1 SGHTA and CDR2 FQGNSA. The CDR3 length is 14 residues. The receptor's source is a man aged 18 to 29 in good health. The rearrangement uses TRBV7-2 and TRBJ2-3; D gene unclear. Sequenced: central memory CD4+ T cells from blood. CDR3 in DNA: TGTGCCAGCAGCTTAGCCGCCAGAAAAGATACGCAGTATTTT. It specifies CASSLAARKDTQYF.